This T cell receptor beta chain was documented in a study of OX40 agonist ivuxolimab in advanced cancers. Across the whole study: Melanoma, hepatocellular carcinoma, head and neck or renal cell cancer occurred in dose-escalation patients. Three partial responders included one hepatocellular carcinoma patient and two cutaneous melanoma patients.

Using immunoSEQ multiplex PCR, the repertoire was profiled, and TCRdb retains in-frame clones only, with some absent. The sample lists under 65,000 clones; around 87% were seen once. Study-level points and caveats: At 0.1 to 3.0 mg/kg and by week 6, clonal expansion occurred in CD4+ and CD8+ blood T cells.

Autoimmune disease history or systemic immunosuppression meant exclusion. Worth noting for this clone: Antigen unknown.

This TCR was recovered from an adult with an advanced solid tumor such as melanoma, head and neck, liver or kidney cancer. The sample in question was CD4+ or CD8+ T cells sorted from blood, obtained in a trial of the OX40 agonist ivuxolimab.

The CDR3 DNA sequence: TGCGCCAGCAGCTTGAGAACTAGCGGGAGGGTCCGAGGCACAGATACGCAGTATTTT. This gives the protein CASSLRTSGRVRGTDTQYF. The chain employs TRBV5-1 and TRBJ2-3; 13 bases map to TRBD2. Trimming took 1 base from V and 1 from J; bases not matched to a gene: 9. This CDR3 is 19 amino acids long. CDR1 SGHRS and CDR2 YFSETQ come from the germline V gene. The entire variable domain, with the rest obtained from reference TRBV5-1 and TRBJ2-3, is as follows: KAGVTQTPRYLIKTRGQQVTLSCSPISGHRSVSWYQQTPGQGLQFLFEYFSETQRNKGNFPGRFSGRQFSNSRSEMNVSTLELGDSALYLCASSLRTSGRVRGTDTQYFGPGTRLTVL.